A single sample gave rise to the 15 T cell receptor beta chains below, sequenced in a study of graft-versus-host responses after intestinal transplantation. Assay: immunoSEQ multiplex PCR; the TCRdb copy retains only in-frame clones and omits some. The sample yields 75,000 to 100,000 clones, about nine tenths seen once. Their antigen targets remain unknown. Sequences were derived from unstimulated CD4+ T cells sorted from spleen or lymph node cells, sampled before transplant. The receptors originated from a human donor who was the organ donor for an intestinal transplant.

The CDR3, as DNA: TGCGCCAGCAGTCAGACGCGGGGCGAGCAGTACTTC. It yields the protein CASSQTRGEQYF. The chain employs TRBV10-2 and TRBJ2-7; D possibly corresponds to TRBD2 (6 bases). V dropped 5 bases and J dropped 6 bases, with 11 bases sitting between them. The CDR3 is made up of 12 amino acids. Per germline, CDR1 WSHSY and CDR2 SAAADI.

The chain uses TRBV19 and TRBJ1-4; no reliable D call. The germline gives CDR1 LNHDA, CDR2 SQIVND (reference sequence). The CDR3 has 14 residues. V lost 10 bases to trimming and J lost 11 bases, with 23 bases between them. The CDR3 sequence is CATTPLESVGKLFF. The CDR3 DNA reads TGTGCCACTACTCCGCTGGAGTCCGTTGGGAAACTGTTTTTT.

This clone was detected a few times. V and J are TRBV9 and TRBJ2-3; 9 bases map to TRBD2. Looked up from germline, CDR1 is SGDLS and CDR2 is YYNGEE. The CDR3 sequence is 14 residues long. V lost 0 bases, J lost 10 bases, and 6 bases stayed unmatched. CDR3 in DNA: TGTGCCAGCAGCGTAGGACTAGCGGCGGCCGCGCAGTATTTT. Its protein is CASSVGLAAAAQYF.

The chain combines TRBV2 with TRBJ2-1, with 11 bases fitting TRBD2. V lost 6 bases and J lost 1; bases outside the gene matches: 5. In germline, CDR1 is SNHLY, CDR2 FYNNEI. The CDR3 extends over 16 amino acids. CDR3 amino acids: CASSPGLAVSYNEQFF. The DNA for the CDR3 is TGTGCCAGCAGCCCGGGACTAGCGGTTTCCTACAATGAGCAGTTCTTC.

The CDR3 loop is CASSPRTGYDTEAFF. The CDR3 bases are TGTGCCAGCAGCCCCCGGACAGGGTACGACACTGAAGCTTTCTTT. The chain recombines TRBV11-1 with TRBJ1-1, with TRBD1 identical over 8 bases. J gave up 3 bases and V 5 bases, and 8 bases lay outside the gene matches. The CDR3 has 15 amino acids. Germline loops: CDR1 SGHAT, CDR2 FQDESV (reference sequence). Drawing the rest from reference TRBV11-1 and TRBJ1-1, the complete variable domain is EAEVAQSPRYKITEKSQAVAFWCDPISGHATLYWYRQILGQGPELLVQFQDESVVDDSQLPKDRFSAERLKGVDSTLKIQPAELGDSAMYLCASSPRTGYDTEAFFGQGTRLTVV.

This chain links TRBV29-1 with TRBJ2-5; the match to TRBD1 covers 10 bases. The CDR3 runs 12 residues. Trimming removed 5 bases from V and 11 bases from J; junction bases left unmatched: 8. Germline CDR1 SQVTM, CDR2 ANQGSEA. In nucleotides, the CDR3 is TGCAGCGTTCTTGACAGGGGGCGTGAGCAGTACTTC. The encoded protein is CSVLDRGREQYF.

This clone was observed a handful of times. V usage is TRBV18 and J usage is TRBJ1-3; D is perhaps TRBD1 (6 bases). Germline lookup yields CDR1 KGHSH and CDR2 LQKENI. The CDR3 is 17 amino acids. Trimming stripped 6 bases from V and 0 bases from J, with 18 bases between. The CDR3 sequence: CASSSGGGQSSGNTIYF. CDR3 bases: TGTGCCAGCTCCTCCGGCGGGGGGCAAAGCTCTGGAAACACCATATATTTT. The whole variable domain, remainder taken from reference TRBV18 and TRBJ1-3, is NAGVMQNPRHLVRRRGQEARLRCSPMKGHSHVYWYRQLPEEGLKFMVYLQKENIIDESGMPKERFSAEFPKEGPSILRIQQVVRGDSAAYFCASSSGGGQSSGNTIYFGEGSWLTVV.

The chain employs TRBV19 and TRBJ1-1, with 9 bases lining up with TRBD1. Germline trimming cut 1 base from V and 4 bases from J; bases unmatched to any gene: 7. The germline V gene encodes CDR1 LNHDA and CDR2 SQIVND (reference sequence). This CDR3 spans 16 amino acids. The CDR3 sequence is CASSIGQGGIGTEAFF. CDR3 bases: TGTGCCAGTAGTATAGGACAGGGGGGGATCGGCACTGAAGCTTTCTTT.

The J gene is TRBJ1-3, the V gene TRBV6-7, with TRBD1 matching 9 bases. TRBV6-7 is noted as an ORF with a role that remains uncertain. V trimming: 1 base; J trimming: 4 bases; junction bases outside the gene matches: 11. CDR3 length: 18 residues. The CDR3 nucleotides are TGTGCCAGCAGTTACTTCCAGACTCCGGGGACAGGGGGAAACACCATATATTTT. Its translation is CASSYFQTPGTGGNTIYF.

The J gene is TRBJ2-3, the V gene TRBV7-8, with unresolved D. The V gene's germline CDR1 is SGHVS and CDR2 FQNEAQ. V dropped 6 bases and J dropped 4 bases, with 11 bases sitting between them. The CDR3 contains 13 residues. For the CDR3, the DNA is TGTGCCAGCAGAAAAATGGCGGCAGATACGCAGTATTTT. Its protein is CASRKMAADTQYF.

V is TRBV7-6 and J is TRBJ2-2; TRBD2 agrees at 7 bases. The CDR3 runs to 15 residues. The trim removed 3 bases at V and 5 bases at J, leaving 6 bases unmatched. Looked up from germline, CDR1 is SGHVS and CDR2 is FNYEAQ. CDR3 in amino acids: CASSFRRGNTGELFF. The CDR3, as DNA: TGTGCCAGCAGCTTTCGGCGGGGGAATACCGGGGAGCTGTTTTTT.

The J gene is TRBJ1-1, the V gene TRBV5-4, with D possibly matching TRBD1 (6 bases). The CDR3 is made up of 13 amino acids. Germline V gene data show CDR1 as SGHNT and CDR2 as YYREEE (reference sequence). With 4 bases removed from V and 6 bases from J, the gap between germline ends came to 13 bases. The CDR3 is CASSQQGRAEAFF. In nucleotides, the CDR3 is TGTGCCAGCAGCCAACAGGGCCGGGCTGAAGCTTTCTTT.

The J gene is TRBJ2-1, the V gene TRBV5-1; 8 bases are shared with TRBD1. The germline V gene has CDR1 SGHRS and CDR2 YFSETQ. The V and J ends lost 4 bases and 14 bases, in that order; junction bases with no gene match: 5. The CDR3 runs 11 residues. In DNA form, the CDR3 reads TGCGCCAGCAGCCAGGGACAGGCAGAGTTCTTC. It is translated as CASSQGQAEFF.

The chain carries TRBV5-6 and TRBJ2-5, with 8 bases identical to TRBD1. Matching the DNA end better, TRBJ2-7 makes the J call doubtful. CDR1 SGHDT and CDR2 YYEEEE come from the germline V gene. The CDR3 consists of 15 residues. CDR3 DNA sequence: TGTGCCAGCAGCTTGGGGGACAGGAGCTACTACGAGCAGTACTTC. This translates into CASSLGDRSYYEQYF.

The CDR3, as DNA: TGTGCCACCAGCAGAGATATCAAGCGGGGCTCCCCCTACAATGAGCAGTTCTTC. Residues: CATSRDIKRGSPYNEQFF. This chain joins TRBV15 and TRBJ2-1; 7 bases are a match to TRBD2. The V segment lost 0 bases and the J segment 2 bases; nucleotides outside the gene matches: 10. CDR1 is LNHNV and CDR2 is YYDKDF in the germline V gene (reference sequence). CDR3 length equals 18 residues.